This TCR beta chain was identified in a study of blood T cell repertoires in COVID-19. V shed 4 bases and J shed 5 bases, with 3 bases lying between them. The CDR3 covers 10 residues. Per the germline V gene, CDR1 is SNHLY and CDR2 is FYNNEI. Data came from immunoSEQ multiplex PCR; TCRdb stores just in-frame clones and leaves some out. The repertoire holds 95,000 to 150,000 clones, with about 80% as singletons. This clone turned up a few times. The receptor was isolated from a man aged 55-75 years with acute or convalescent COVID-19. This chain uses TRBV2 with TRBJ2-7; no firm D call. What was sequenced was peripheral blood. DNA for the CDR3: TGTGCCAGCAGTGCCAACGAGCAGTACTTC. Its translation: CASSANEQYF.